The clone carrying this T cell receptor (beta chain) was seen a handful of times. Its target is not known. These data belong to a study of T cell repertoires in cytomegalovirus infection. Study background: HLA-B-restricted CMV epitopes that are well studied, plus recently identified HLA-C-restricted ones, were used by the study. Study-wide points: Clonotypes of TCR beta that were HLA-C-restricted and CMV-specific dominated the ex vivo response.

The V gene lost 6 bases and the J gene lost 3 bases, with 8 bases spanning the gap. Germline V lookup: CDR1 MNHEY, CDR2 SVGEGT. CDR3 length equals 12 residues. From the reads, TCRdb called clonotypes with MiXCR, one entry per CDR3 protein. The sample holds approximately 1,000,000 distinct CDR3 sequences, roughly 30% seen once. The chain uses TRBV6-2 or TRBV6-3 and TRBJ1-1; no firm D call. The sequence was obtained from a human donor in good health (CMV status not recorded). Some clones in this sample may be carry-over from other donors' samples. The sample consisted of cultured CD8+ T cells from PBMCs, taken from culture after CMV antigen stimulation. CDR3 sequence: CASSRLDTEAFF. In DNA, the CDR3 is TGTGCCAGCAGCCGACTTGACACTGAAGCTTTCTTT.